This T cell receptor (beta chain) was obtained from a study of T-cell memory formation after mild COVID-19. Overall study: Largely donor-specific TCR clusters were found.

TCRdb re-called the 5' RACE reads through MiXCR, storing one row per CDR3 protein. Seen here are about 560,000 distinct CDR3 sequences, about 20% observed once, and the top ten hold about 8.2%. Study-wide results and caveats: CD4+ contracting clones were mainly CM and EM; CD8+ ones, EMRA. Researchers could not confirm that second-wave clones peaking on day 37 targeted SARS-CoV-2.

The CDR3 spans 15 residues. Trimming at V came to 5 bases and at J to 7 bases, leaving 17 bases not matched to a gene. The germline gives CDR1 SQVTM, CDR2 ANQGSEA. For this clonotype: Its specificity is not known.

The receptor comes from an adult woman who had mild COVID-19 (a few samples of this study predate the infection). Cell type and time point are not known. Sample: PBMCs or a T cell subset sorted from them (not recorded which). The rearrangement links TRBV29-1 to TRBJ2-7, with TRBD1 matching over 7 bases. The CDR3 sequence is CSVQLDRATRGEQYF. CDR3 nucleotides: TGCAGCGTTCAACTCGACAGGGCCACTAGAGGGGAGCAGTACTTC.